This record looks at one T cell receptor beta chain sequence and its context. The CDR3 has 13 amino acids. This sample was included in a study of cytomegalovirus exposure and HLA in healthy donors. It was with 60 Vbeta and 13 Jbeta primers that the PCR ran. The repertoire was sequenced with immunoSEQ multiplex PCR; TCRdb's copy has only in-frame clones and lacks some. Of fewer than 150,000 clones in the sample, 80% are singletons; the top ten hold 1%. J is TRBJ2-2 and V is TRBV21-1; the listed D gene, TRBD2, was not tested against the DNA. TRBV21-1 is shown as a pseudogene. Material for sequencing was PBMCs. This TCR came from a man in his forties in good health and CMV-seronegative. The DNA of the CDR3 is TGTGCCAGCAGCAAAGTAATCACCGGGGAGCTGTTTTTT. Its protein product is CASSKVITGELFF.